This T cell receptor beta chain derives from a study of blood T cell repertoires in COVID-19. Recruits, aged about 18 to 100 years, lived in some 25 US areas. Participants were placed into cohorts based on the clinical history they reported. The study counted Cohort 3 donors as recovered given two negative PCRs, clearance, or symptom resolution. Between the trimmed V and J ends, which lost 4 bases and 4 bases, there was a span of 15 bases. Germline-derived CDR1 and CDR2 are LNHDA and SQIVND (reference sequence). CDR3 size: 15 residues. Original processing methods: Reference gene primers were amplified, and this amplification served to estimate nucleated cell counts. Measured with immunoSEQ multiplex PCR; TCRdb has only the in-frame clones, and not every one. Clonal size and the V and J genes are those of that table, whereas D and trimming came from the DNA. The sample holds 200,000 to 250,000 clones, under 85% seen once.

The sequence was obtained from a man in his 60s who had recovered from COVID-19. Specimen: PBMCs or T cells enriched from blood (not recorded which). The chain employs TRBV19 and TRBJ2-3; D perhaps matches TRBD1 (5 bases). The CDR3 reads CASSSPQGLPDTQYF. The CDR3 coding sequence is TGTGCCAGTAGTAGCCCCCAGGGTTTGCCAGATACGCAGTATTTT.